The rows below give T cell receptor beta chains drawn from one sample of a study of cytomegalovirus exposure and HLA in healthy donors. Only in-frame clones appear in the TCRdb table, and some are missing; sequencing was by immunoSEQ multiplex PCR. Of some 150,000 clones in the sample, about 79% were seen once. Sequencing was carried out using PBMCs. Every receptor here comes from a woman in her twenties or thirties in good health and CMV-seronegative. Both conserved end residues are trimmed from each CDR3. Each record gives: J gene, V gene, CDR3 protein.

j_call: TRBJ2-7
v_call: TRBV6-1
cdr3_aa: ASSDAGLSEDYEQY

j_call: TRBJ1-6
v_call: TRBV13
cdr3_aa: ASSTKGGTGDSPLH

j_call: TRBJ1-5
v_call: TRBV7-8
cdr3_aa: ASSLAAGPQH

j_call: TRBJ2-7
v_call: TRBV28
cdr3_aa: ASSLRDRFYEQY

j_call: TRBJ2-3
v_call: TRBV7-6
cdr3_aa: ASTSTSGGPQY

j_call: TRBJ2-1
v_call: TRBV2
cdr3_aa: ASSENRDRDYNEQF

j_call: TRBJ2-3
v_call: TRBV5-5
cdr3_aa: ASSSLGSSTDTQY

j_call: TRBJ2-7
v_call: TRBV2
cdr3_aa: ASIQLAGKYEQY

j_call: TRBJ2-5
v_call: TRBV4-2
cdr3_aa: ASSQDGGGSGIETQY

j_call: TRBJ1-3
v_call: TRBV7-9
cdr3_aa: ASRRTGASGNTIY

j_call: TRBJ2-1
v_call: TRBV9
cdr3_aa: ASSVLEGEQF

j_call: TRBJ1-1
v_call: TRBV6-1
cdr3_aa: ASSERPGGRGYTEAF

j_call: TRBJ2-7
v_call: TRBV27
cdr3_aa: ASSFRGSGYEQY

j_call: TRBJ1-3
v_call: TRBV11-2
cdr3_aa: ASSPRDRGLLISGNTIY

j_call: TRBJ2-7
v_call: TRBV7-9
cdr3_aa: ASEGVFYEQY

j_call: TRBJ1-2
v_call: TRBV25-1
cdr3_aa: ASSRDTFGYT

j_call: TRBJ2-5
v_call: TRBV5-1
cdr3_aa: ASSLEPPGGRQETQY

j_call: TRBJ1-1
v_call: TRBV5-1
cdr3_aa: ASSNRTGGRGTEAF

j_call: TRBJ1-1
v_call: TRBV13
cdr3_aa: ASSRPGQKNTEAF

j_call: TRBJ2-4
v_call: TRBV29-1
cdr3_aa: SVEEDRLPGDIQY